These 24 T cell receptor beta chains were sequenced from one sample in a study of blood T cell repertoires in COVID-19. Sequenced by immunoSEQ multiplex PCR; TCRdb stores in-frame clones only, minus some. This sample has about 97,000 clones, with roughly 85% found just once. The sequenced material came from peripheral blood. These receptor sequences come from a woman aged 70-85 years with active or convalescent COVID-19.

J is TRBJ1-5 and V is TRBV6-6, with TRBD1 matching 10 bases. Germline V gene sequence: CDR1 MNHNY, CDR2 SVGAGI (reference sequence). The J segment lost 1 base and the V segment lost 5 bases, leaving 8 bases of the junction unmatched. The CDR3 is 17 residues long. The CDR3 here is CASSPPGQGTSNQPQHF. In DNA, the CDR3 is TGTGCCAGCAGTCCCCCGGGACAGGGGACGAGCAATCAGCCCCAGCATTTT.

This chain links TRBV7-8 with TRBJ1-1, with 9 bases aligning to TRBD1. V lost 5 bases to trimming and J lost 7 bases; unmatched junction nucleotides: 17. The CDR3 contains 17 residues. CDR1 SGHVS and CDR2 FQNEAQ come from the germline V gene. CDR3 loop: CASSRGDRVFGHGEAFF. In nucleotides, the CDR3 is TGTGCCAGCAGCCGAGGGGACAGGGTATTTGGACACGGTGAAGCTTTCTTT.

The CDR3 DNA reads TGTGCCAGTACTACAGGGTTCTCCTACGAGCAGTACTTC. Encoded protein: CASTTGFSYEQYF. The V call is TRBV19, the J call TRBJ2-7; D perhaps matches TRBD1 (6 bases). V lost 7 bases and J lost 0, with 10 bases in between. Germline lookup yields CDR1 LNHDA and CDR2 SQIVND (reference sequence). This CDR3 is built from 13 residues. Variable domain in full (rest from reference TRBV19 and TRBJ2-7): DGGITQSPKYLFRKEGQNVTLSCEQNLNHDAMYWYRQDPGQGLRLIYYSQIVNDFQKGDIAEGYSVSREKKESFPLTVTSAQKNPTAFYLCASTTGFSYEQYFGPGTRLTVT.

In this sample, this clone turned up a few times. The rearrangement uses TRBV5-5 and TRBJ2-7; D is undetermined. V was clipped by 0 bases and J by 6 bases, with 10 bases between them. CDR3 length equals 13 residues. Germline CDR1 and CDR2: SGHKS and YYEKEE (reference sequence). In DNA form, the CDR3 reads TGTGCCAGCAGCTTGGACCCACTCGGCGAGCAGTACTTC. Its translation: CASSLDPLGEQYF.

The V and J genes are TRBV5-6 and TRBJ1-6; no definite D call. Trimming took 0 bases from V and 6 from J, leaving 7 bases between them. The CDR3 is 14 residues long. Germline CDR1 reads SGHDT; CDR2 reads YYEEEE. The CDR3 protein is CASSLGSLNSPLHF. DNA for the CDR3: TGTGCCAGCAGCTTGGGGAGTCTTAATTCACCCCTCCACTTT.

As regards this clone: Other nucleotide sequences in the sample specify the same CDR3. The J gene is TRBJ1-2, the V gene TRBV13; 8 bases agree with TRBD1. The germline V gene encodes CDR1 PRHDT and CDR2 FYEKMQ (reference sequence). With V trimmed by 5 bases and J by 6 bases, 14 bases remained unmatched. This CDR3 is built from 16 residues. The CDR3 sequence: CASSGPGQGVTHGYTF. CDR3 DNA sequence: TGTGCCAGCAGCGGCCCAGGACAGGGCGTTACCCATGGCTACACCTTC.

This clone was recorded only once. The J gene is TRBJ1-2, the V gene TRBV28, with D possibly TRBD1 on 6 matching bases. The CDR3 runs 17 residues. V was shortened by 5 bases and J by 1 base, with 20 bases between the two germline ends. Per the germline V gene, CDR1 is MDHEN and CDR2 is SYDVKM. The CDR3 loop is CASSPPDRTSLNYGYTF. In DNA, the CDR3 is TGTGCCAGCAGTCCCCCTGACAGGACATCCCTTAACTATGGCTACACCTTC.

This rearrangement joins TRBV4-2 to TRBJ2-3, with no clear D. Germline values: CDR1 LGHNA, CDR2 YNFKEQ. The CDR3 is made up of 13 amino acids. Trimming left V 0 bases short and J 6 bases short, with 7 bases between. The CDR3 DNA reads TGTGCCAGCAGCCAAGAGTACACCGATACGCAGTATTTT. Translation: CASSQEYTDTQYF.

This chain joins TRBV11-3 and TRBJ2-7; 7 nucleotides agree with TRBD1. This CDR3 has 15 amino acids. V shed 5 bases and J 0 bases; nucleotides not matched to a gene: 7. Germline CDR1 and CDR2: SGHNT and YENEEA. The CDR3: CASSTPQGDSYEQYF. CDR3 DNA: TGTGCCAGCAGCACCCCCCAGGGGGACTCCTACGAGCAGTACTTC.

This clone was observed a single time. The chain has TRBV7-8 and TRBJ1-1; TRBD1 is a possible D gene (6 bases). Germline V lookup: CDR1 SGHVS, CDR2 FQNEAQ. This CDR3 has 13 amino acids. Trimming pared 2 bases from V and 4 bases from J, leaving 8 bases between. The CDR3 protein is CASSLKQGTEAFF. The CDR3, as DNA: TGTGCCAGCAGCTTAAAACAGGGCACTGAAGCTTTCTTT. Drawing the rest from reference TRBV7-8 and TRBJ1-1, the complete variable domain is GAGVSQSPRYKVAKRGQDVALRCDPISGHVSLFWYQQALGQGPEFLTYFQNEAQLDKSGLPSDRFFAERPEGSVSTLKIQRTQQEDSAVYLCASSLKQGTEAFFGQGTRLTVV.

The chain uses TRBV5-4 and TRBJ2-5, with 10 positions matching TRBD1. V shed 2 bases, J shed 5 bases, and the junction held 6 bases outside the gene matches. From germline, CDR1 is SGHNT and CDR2 YYREEE (reference sequence). The CDR3 loop spans 15 amino acids. The CDR3 is CASSLVRTGGETQYF. CDR3 nucleotide sequence: TGTGCCAGCAGCTTAGTTCGGACAGGGGGTGAGACCCAGTACTTC. The complete variable domain, with remaining parts taken from reference TRBV5-4 and TRBJ2-5, reads ETGVTQSPTHLIKTRGQQVTLRCSSQSGHNTVSWYQQALGQGPQFIFQYYREEENGRGNFPPRFSGLQFPNYSSELNVNALELDDSALYLCASSLVRTGGETQYFGPGTRLLVL.

The genes are TRBV7-2 and TRBJ2-2, with 8 nucleotides matching TRBD1. The junction had 10 bases not matched to a gene; V was cut back by 5 bases and J by 5 bases. The CDR3 covers 16 residues. Per germline, CDR1 SGHTA and CDR2 FQGNSA. The CDR3 sequence: CASSLGQGEVTGELFF. CDR3 in DNA: TGTGCCAGCAGCCTCGGACAGGGAGAAGTAACCGGGGAGCTGTTTTTT.

The CDR3 DNA reads TGTGCCAGCAGCCAGCACCAGGGGGCAACTAATGAAAAACTGTTTTTT. It specifies CASSQHQGATNEKLFF. The gene calls are TRBV3-1 (or the pseudogene TRBV3-2) and TRBJ1-4; 7 positions agree with TRBD1. The CDR3 runs to 16 residues. Looked up from germline, CDR1 is LGHDT and CDR2 is YNNKEL (reference sequence). V shed 3 bases and J 0 bases; nucleotides not matched to a gene: 4.

The chain carries TRBV5-4 and TRBJ2-5; possibly TRBD1 for D (5 bases). The CDR3 spans 14 residues. Germline V CDR1 and CDR2: SGHNT, YYREEE (reference sequence). Trimming stripped 4 bases from V and 2 bases from J, with 12 bases between. The CDR3 reads CASSVPGSQETQYF. The DNA of the CDR3 is TGTGCCAGCAGCGTTCCAGGGTCGCAAGAGACCCAGTACTTC.

The chain combines TRBV19 with TRBJ2-2; 9 bases are shared with TRBD2. Germline CDR1 is LNHDA and CDR2 is SQIVND (reference sequence). With 6 bases clipped from V and 5 bases from J, the junction kept 16 bases outside the gene matches. CDR3 length: 18 residues. The CDR3 coding sequence is TGTGCCAGTAGGTCCAAGACAGGTAGCGGGAGATGGACCGGGGAGCTGTTTTTT. Amino acid sequence: CASRSKTGSGRWTGELFF.

The chain has TRBV18 and TRBJ1-5; TRBD1 might be the D (5 bases). Germline V gene sequence: CDR1 KGHSH, CDR2 LQKENI. The CDR3 runs 15 residues. V was shortened by 1 base and J by 2 bases, with 9 bases between the two germline ends. CDR3 coding DNA: TGTGCCAGCTCACCACAGGAAGGGGGCAATCAGCCCCAGCATTTT. It is translated as CASSPQEGGNQPQHF.

This chain links TRBV10-1 with TRBJ2-3; 14 bases agree with TRBD2. Germline CDR1 is WNHNN and CDR2 is SYGVQD (reference sequence). The CDR3 is 18 amino acids. Trimming took 2 bases from V and 1 from J; bases not matched to a gene: 5. CDR3 sequence reads: CASSEGTSGSDRTDTQYF. CDR3 sequence (DNA): TGCGCCAGCAGTGAGGGGACTAGCGGGAGCGATCGCACAGATACGCAGTATTTT.

V usage is TRBV4-3 and J usage is TRBJ1-2; weak D call: TRBD1 (5 bases). V was trimmed by 0 bases and J by 4 bases, leaving 15 bases between them. CDR1 LGHNA and CDR2 YSLEER come from the germline V gene. CDR3 size: 16 residues. CDR3 nucleotides: TGCGCCAGCAGCCAAGATAAGGACACCAGAAGCTATGGCTACACCTTC. Its protein product is CASSQDKDTRSYGYTF.

This chain links TRBV18 with TRBJ1-1; no definite D call. CDR3 length: 16 amino acids. The germline CDR1 and CDR2 sequences are KGHSH and LQKENI. V was cut by 1 base and J by 0 bases, with 12 bases left in between. The CDR3 nucleotides read TGTGCCAGCTCACCACTTGGCAGAATCATGAACACTGAAGCTTTCTTT. This sequence encodes CASSPLGRIMNTEAFF. The full variable domain, in which reference TRBV18 and TRBJ1-1 provide the parts outside the CDR3, is NAGVMQNPRHLVRRRGQEARLRCSPMKGHSHVYWYRQLPEEGLKFMVYLQKENIIDESGMPKERFSAEFPKEGPSILRIQQVVRGDSAAYFCASSPLGRIMNTEAFFGQGTRLTVV.

V gene TRBV5-1 combines with J gene TRBJ2-2; tentative D call: TRBD1 (6 bases). This CDR3 is 15 amino acids long. Germline values: CDR1 SGHRS, CDR2 YFSETQ. V lost 0 bases and J 6 bases, leaving 12 bases between the germline ends. CDR3 loop: CASSLVLGASGELFF. DNA of the CDR3: TGCGCCAGCAGCTTGGTTCTGGGGGCGTCCGGGGAGCTGTTTTTT.

This sequence joins TRBV6-5 and TRBJ1-4; no clear D gene. V was pared by 2 bases and J by 7 bases, with 8 bases between. The CDR3 covers 13 residues. Per the germline V gene, CDR1 is MNHEY and CDR2 is SVGAGI. Here the CDR3 reads CASSYRSSEKLFF. The CDR3 DNA sequence: TGTGCCAGCAGTTACCGGTCGTCTGAAAAACTGTTTTTT.

The rearrangement uses TRBV7-9 and TRBJ2-2, with 9 bases aligning to TRBD2. V dropped 5 bases and J dropped 0; count of bases not matched to a gene: 13. Germline CDR1 and CDR2: SEHNR and FQNEAQ (reference sequence). The CDR3 sequence is 19 residues long. In DNA form, the CDR3 reads TGTGCCAGCAGCACACGACCAAGCGGGGGGTTAACGAACACCGGGGAGCTGTTTTTT. It specifies CASSTRPSGGLTNTGELFF.

The chain is built from TRBV10-1 and TRBJ2-1; the D gene is possibly TRBD1 (6 bases). The V end was cut by 4 bases, the J end by 4 bases, with 11 bases between. Germline values: CDR1 WNHNN, CDR2 SYGVQD (reference sequence). This CDR3 comprises 14 residues. CDR3 coding DNA: TGCGCCAGCAGTGGTAGCCAGGGGTACAATGAGCAGTTCTTC. Translated, it gives CASSGSQGYNEQFF.

V is TRBV5-1 and J is TRBJ2-7; D may be TRBD2 (6 bases). The V gene lost 0 bases and the J gene lost 4 bases, with 17 bases spanning the gap. The germline V gene has CDR1 SGHRS and CDR2 YFSETQ. The CDR3 consists of 16 residues. In DNA form, the CDR3 reads TGCGCCAGCAGCTTGGGGGGTGACTGGGGAGGATACGAGCAGTACTTC. As protein: CASSLGGDWGGYEQYF.